Shown below are 15 T cell receptor beta chains from a single sample sequenced in a study of beta chain features in type 1 diabetes. Every isolated RNA sample was fully reverse transcribed, so sequencing captured expressed TCRB transcripts. Some clones are missing from TCRdb's copy, which holds only in-frame ones; the method was immunoSEQ multiplex PCR. The sample includes 150,000 to 170,000 clones, roughly 8% of them seen just once. The sequencing sample was made of central memory CD4+ T cells from blood. The receptors originated from a man aged 18-30 years in good health.

J is TRBJ2-5 and V is TRBV7-2, with 7 positions matching TRBD2. V lost 4 bases and J lost 5; bases outside the gene matches: 7. Germline V gives CDR1 SGHTA, CDR2 FQGNSA. This CDR3 is built from 14 residues. The chain's CDR3 is CASSSGGTGETQYF. The CDR3 coding sequence is TGTGCCAGCAGCTCCGGGGGGACCGGGGAGACCCAGTACTTC.

This clone occurred a few times. V and J are TRBV6-5 and TRBJ2-1; no clear D gene. Germline-derived CDR1 and CDR2 are MNHEY and SVGAGI. V lost 0 bases to trimming and J lost 5 bases, with 5 bases between them. This CDR3 contains 13 residues. CDR3 in DNA: TGTGCCAGCAGTTACTCGAGAAACAATGAGCAGTTCTTC. Residues: CASSYSRNNEQFF.

This clone was observed a few times. The CDR3 reads CASSEPGQGVSYTF. The CDR3 bases are TGTGCCAGCAGTGAACCGGGACAGGGAGTGAGCTACACCTTC. The chain is built from TRBV25-1 and TRBJ1-2, with 9 bases lining up with TRBD1. The CDR3 is made up of 14 amino acids. The ends lost 2 bases at V and 9 bases at J; junction bases unmatched: 7. Germline CDR1 and CDR2: MGHDK and SYGVNS.

This clone has ten or more counts. The chain is built from TRBV29-1 and TRBJ2-3; no reliable D call. The CDR3 runs to 14 residues. Germline lookup yields CDR1 SQVTM and CDR2 ANQGSEA. Trimming left V 7 bases short and J 6 bases short, with 20 bases between. CDR3 DNA sequence: TGCAGCGCACCAGGCCTAACCTCGTTGGATACGCAGTATTTT. This encodes CSAPGLTSLDTQYF.

This clone turned up a few times. The chain employs TRBV7-3 and TRBJ1-2; 10 bases align to TRBD1. The CDR3 has 15 residues. Germline CDR1 and CDR2: SGHTA and FQGTGA. With 5 bases clipped from V and 4 bases from J, the junction kept 7 bases outside the gene matches. The CDR3 DNA sequence: TGTGCCAGCAGCGGCGGGACAGGGGAGGGCTATGGCTACACCTTC. It specifies CASSGGTGEGYGYTF.

There are a few counts of this clone. The J gene is TRBJ1-2, the V gene TRBV27; no clear D. Between the trimmed V and J ends, which lost 3 bases and 2 bases, there was a span of 10 bases. The CDR3 spans 14 residues. CDR1 and CDR2 from the germline V gene are MNHEY and SMNVEV (reference sequence). The CDR3 region is CASSLSQTNYGYTF. As DNA, the CDR3 is TGTGCCAGCAGTTTGTCACAAACGAACTATGGCTACACCTTC.

This clone has a handful of counts. The chain carries TRBV21-1 and TRBJ1-1. TRBV21-1 is an annotated pseudogene. There are 15 residues in the CDR3. CDR3 DNA: TGTGCCAGCAGTCCCTCATCGGGGAGGAACACTGAAGCTTTCTTT. Protein product: CASSPSSGRNTEAFF.

The rearrangement links TRBV14 to TRBJ1-4; no firm D call. With 0 bases removed from V and 7 bases from J, the gap between germline ends came to 6 bases. Germline assignment: CDR1 SGHDN and CDR2 FVKESK. CDR3 size: 13 residues. The CDR3 reads CASSQDLLEKLFF. CDR3 sequence (DNA): TGTGCCAGCAGCCAAGACCTACTTGAAAAACTGTTTTTT.

This clone was counted between two and nine times. The chain carries TRBV7-2 and TRBJ2-1; weak D call: TRBD1 (5 bases). Germline loops: CDR1 SGHTA, CDR2 FQGNSA. V was clipped by 4 bases and J by 7 bases, with 11 bases between them. CDR3 length equals 13 residues. The CDR3 DNA is TGTGCCAGCAGCTACCAAAGGGGAAATGAGCAGTTCTTC. This codes for CASSYQRGNEQFF.

The gene calls are TRBV27 and TRBJ2-7, with TRBD1 identical over 9 bases. Germline V gives CDR1 MNHEY, CDR2 SMNVEV (reference sequence). V dropped 7 bases and J dropped 4; count of bases not matched to a gene: 14. The length of the CDR3 is 16 residues. The CDR3 bases are TGTGCCAGCAAAGGATTGGGACAGGGCGCGACTTACGAGCAGTACTTC. This codes for CASKGLGQGATYEQYF.

The genes are TRBV18 and TRBJ2-1, with D perhaps TRBD1 (6 bases). The CDR3 extends over 15 amino acids. V lost 5 bases and J lost 4, with 15 bases in between. Looked up from germline, CDR1 is KGHSH and CDR2 is LQKENI. The CDR3 loop reads CASSLDLQGYNEQFF. The CDR3 DNA follows: TGTGCCAGCTCATTAGACCTACAGGGATACAATGAGCAGTTCTTC.

This clone was seen a handful of times. The chain employs TRBV9 and TRBJ1-3, with D possibly TRBD1 on 6 matching bases. This CDR3 is built from 16 residues. The V end was cut by 4 bases, the J end by 4 bases, with 18 bases between. CDR1 SGDLS and CDR2 YYNGEE come from the germline V gene. CDR3 protein: CASSLTSQGSGNTIYF. In DNA, the CDR3 is TGTGCCAGCAGCCTGACCTCGCAGGGGTCCGGAAACACCATATATTTT.

This clone was found a few times. The chain combines TRBV28 with TRBJ2-3; tentatively, D is TRBD2 (6 bases). Trimming pared 6 bases from V and 3 bases from J, leaving 19 bases between. Germline loops: CDR1 MDHEN, CDR2 SYDVKM. This CDR3 contains 16 residues. CDR3 DNA sequence: TGTGCCAGCAGCCGGCGGGACCGTCTGGGGACAGATACGCAGTATTTT. Translated, it gives CASSRRDRLGTDTQYF.

This clone was recorded a few times. V gene TRBV28 combines with J gene TRBJ2-2; D remains unclear. Trimming cost V 6 bases and J 5 bases, with 10 bases left between them. Germline lookup yields CDR1 MDHEN and CDR2 SYDVKM. This CDR3 has 13 amino acids. CDR3 sequence: CASSDSRTGELFF. CDR3 sequence (DNA): TGTGCCAGCAGCGACTCGCGTACCGGGGAGCTGTTTTTT.

The chain employs TRBV11-3 and TRBJ1-1; D call uncertain. The CDR3 is made up of 14 amino acids. Between the trimmed V and J ends, which lost 5 bases and 3 bases, there was a span of 13 bases. Germline V lookup: CDR1 SGHNT, CDR2 YENEEA. The CDR3 DNA reads TGTGCCAGCAGCCCCGGGCAGGAGGACACTGAAGCTTTCTTT. It is translated as CASSPGQEDTEAFF.